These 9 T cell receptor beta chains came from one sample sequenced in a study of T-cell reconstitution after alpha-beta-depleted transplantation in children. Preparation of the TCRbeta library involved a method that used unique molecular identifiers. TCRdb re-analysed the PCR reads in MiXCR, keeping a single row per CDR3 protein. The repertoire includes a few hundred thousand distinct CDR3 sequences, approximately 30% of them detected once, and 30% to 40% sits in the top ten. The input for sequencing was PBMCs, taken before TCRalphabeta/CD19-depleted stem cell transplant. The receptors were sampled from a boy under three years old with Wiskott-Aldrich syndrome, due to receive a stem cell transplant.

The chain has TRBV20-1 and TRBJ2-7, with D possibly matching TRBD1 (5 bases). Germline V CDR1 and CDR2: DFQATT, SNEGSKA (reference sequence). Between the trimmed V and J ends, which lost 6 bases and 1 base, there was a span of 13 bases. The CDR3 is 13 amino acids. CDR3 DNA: TGCAGTGCCCCGCCGACAGATTCCTACGAGCAGTACTTC. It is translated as CSAPPTDSYEQYF.

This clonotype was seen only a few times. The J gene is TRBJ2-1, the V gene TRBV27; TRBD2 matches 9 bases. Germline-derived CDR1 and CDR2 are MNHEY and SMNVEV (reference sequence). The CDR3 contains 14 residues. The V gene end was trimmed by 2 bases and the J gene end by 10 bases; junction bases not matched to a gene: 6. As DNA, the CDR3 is TGTGCCAGCAGTTTACTTTTGCGGGAGGGGGAGCAGTTCTTC. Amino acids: CASSLLLREGEQFF.

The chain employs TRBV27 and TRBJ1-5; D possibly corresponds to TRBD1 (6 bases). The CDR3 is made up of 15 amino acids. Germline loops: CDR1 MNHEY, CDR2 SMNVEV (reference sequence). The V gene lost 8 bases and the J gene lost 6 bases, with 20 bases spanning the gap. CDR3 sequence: CASEPCGQTCQPQHF. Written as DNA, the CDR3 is TGTGCCAGCGAACCCTGCGGACAGACGTGTCAGCCCCAGCATTTT.

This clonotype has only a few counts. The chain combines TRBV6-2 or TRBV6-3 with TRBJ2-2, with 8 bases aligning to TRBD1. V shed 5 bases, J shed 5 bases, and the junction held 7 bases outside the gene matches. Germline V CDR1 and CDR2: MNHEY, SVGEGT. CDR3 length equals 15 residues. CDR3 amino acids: CASSTGQGGTGELFF. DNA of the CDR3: TGTGCCAGCAGTACCGGACAGGGAGGAACCGGGGAGCTGTTTTTT.

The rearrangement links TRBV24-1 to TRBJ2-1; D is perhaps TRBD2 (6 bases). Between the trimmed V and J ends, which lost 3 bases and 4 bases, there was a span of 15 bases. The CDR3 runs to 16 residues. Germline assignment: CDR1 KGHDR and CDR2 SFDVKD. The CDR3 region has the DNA TGTGCCACCAGTGATGCGCGGGACTCCTCTTACAATGAGCAGTTCTTC. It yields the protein CATSDARDSSYNEQFF.

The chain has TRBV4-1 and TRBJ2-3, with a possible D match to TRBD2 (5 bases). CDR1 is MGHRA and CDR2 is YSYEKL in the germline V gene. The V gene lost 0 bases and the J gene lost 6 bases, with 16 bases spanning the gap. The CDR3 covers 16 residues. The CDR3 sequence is CASSQDVRFWRDTQYF. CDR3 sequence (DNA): TGCGCCAGCAGCCAAGATGTCAGGTTCTGGAGGGATACGCAGTATTTT.

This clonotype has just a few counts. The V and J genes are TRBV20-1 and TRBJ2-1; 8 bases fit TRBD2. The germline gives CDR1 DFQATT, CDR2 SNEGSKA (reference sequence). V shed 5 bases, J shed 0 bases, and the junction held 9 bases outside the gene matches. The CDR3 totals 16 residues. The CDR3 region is CSAPRGGGSSYNEQFF. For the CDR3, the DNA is TGCAGTGCTCCCCGGGGGGGCGGTAGCTCCTACAATGAGCAGTTCTTC.

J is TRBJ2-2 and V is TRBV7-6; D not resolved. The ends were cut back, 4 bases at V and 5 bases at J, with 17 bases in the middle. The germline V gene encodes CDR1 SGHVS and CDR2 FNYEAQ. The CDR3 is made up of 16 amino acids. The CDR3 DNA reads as TGTGCCAGCAGCTCCTTGGAATCAGGATGGACCGGGGAGCTGTTTTTT. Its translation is CASSSLESGWTGELFF. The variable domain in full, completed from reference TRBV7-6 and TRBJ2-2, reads GAGVSQSPRYKVTKRGQDVALRCDPISGHVSLYWYRQALGQGPEFLTYFNYEAQQDKSGLPNDRFSAERPEGSISTLTIQRTEQRDSAMYRCASSSLESGWTGELFFGEGSRLTVL.

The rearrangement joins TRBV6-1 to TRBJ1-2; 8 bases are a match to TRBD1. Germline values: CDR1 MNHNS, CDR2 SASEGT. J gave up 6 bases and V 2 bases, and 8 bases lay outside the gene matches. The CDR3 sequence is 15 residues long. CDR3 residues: CASSEPGTGGDGYTF. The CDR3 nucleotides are TGTGCCAGCAGTGAACCCGGAACAGGGGGTGATGGCTACACCTTC.